What follows is one T cell receptor (beta chain) and its context. Its specificity is not known. Germline lookup yields CDR1 LGHNA and CDR2 YSLEER. V was shortened by 0 bases and J by 3 bases, with 13 bases between the two germline ends. CDR3 length: 16 amino acids. TCRdb independently ran MiXCR on the 5' RACE reads; one entry per CDR3 protein. The table shows roughly 70,000 distinct CDR3 sequences, with roughly 7.4% occurring only once. This sample was taken from a study of T cells after yellow fever vaccination. Looking at the study overall: SMART-Seq v4 Ultra Low Input handled preparation of low-cell-number fractions.

Findings and limits, study-wide: One caveat is that FACS-sorted repertoires could contain abundant clonotypes contaminating from the bulk population. The appearance of a small share of clonotypes in both CD4 and CD8 compartments was observed. At around 95% for CD4 and almost 90% for CD8, most primary-vaccination clones showed up again after the booster.

The chain links TRBV4-3 to TRBJ2-3; D gene ambiguous. The TCR was taken from a man under 40 who received the YFV17D yellow fever vaccine. Sequenced here: CD8+ T cells sorted from PBMCs, sampled on the day of the yellow fever booster vaccination. The DNA of the CDR3 is TGCGCCAGCAGCCAAGATCTACAGACACCTACAGATACGCAGTATTTT. This sequence encodes CASSQDLQTPTDTQYF.